This T cell receptor beta chain stems from a study of fetal regulatory T cell absence and autoimmunity. This CDR3 has 13 amino acids. The ends lost 4 bases at V and 5 bases at J; junction bases unmatched: 7. Germline values: CDR1 GTSNPN, CDR2 SVGIG (reference sequence). This clone is a singleton in its sample. The table came from immunoSEQ multiplex PCR; TCRdb's copy has only in-frame clones and leaves some out. The table includes 46,000 or so clones, roughly 80% detected once. Material for sequencing was cord blood. This receptor was identified in a newborn boy with IPEX syndrome. The rearrangement joins TRBV30 to TRBJ1-2; 7 bases fit TRBD1. In DNA form, the CDR3 reads TGTGCCTGGAACTCAGGGACAGTTTATGGCTACACCTTC. The encoded protein is CAWNSGTVYGYTF.